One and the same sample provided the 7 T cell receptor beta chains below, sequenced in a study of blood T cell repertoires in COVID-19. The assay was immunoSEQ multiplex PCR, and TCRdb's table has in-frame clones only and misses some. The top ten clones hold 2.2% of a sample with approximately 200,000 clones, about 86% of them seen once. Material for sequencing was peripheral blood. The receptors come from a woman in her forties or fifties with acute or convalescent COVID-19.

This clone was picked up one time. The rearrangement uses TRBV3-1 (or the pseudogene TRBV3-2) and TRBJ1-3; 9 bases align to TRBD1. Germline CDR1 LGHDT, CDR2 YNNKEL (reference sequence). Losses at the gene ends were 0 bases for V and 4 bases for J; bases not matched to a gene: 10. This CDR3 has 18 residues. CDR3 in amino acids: CASSQDGTGKGHGNTIYF. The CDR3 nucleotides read TGTGCCAGCAGCCAAGATGGGACAGGGAAGGGGCACGGAAACACCATATATTTT.

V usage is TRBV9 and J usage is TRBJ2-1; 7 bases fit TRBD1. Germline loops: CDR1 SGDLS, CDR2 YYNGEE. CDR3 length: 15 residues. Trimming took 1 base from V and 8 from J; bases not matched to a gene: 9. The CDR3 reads CASSVSGRGLDEQFF. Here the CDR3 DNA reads TGTGCCAGCAGCGTATCTGGCAGGGGGTTGGATGAGCAGTTCTTC.

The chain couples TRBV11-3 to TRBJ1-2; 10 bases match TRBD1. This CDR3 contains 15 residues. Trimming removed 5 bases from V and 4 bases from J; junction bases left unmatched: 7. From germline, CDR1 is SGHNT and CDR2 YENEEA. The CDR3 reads CASSLGQGHVYGYTF. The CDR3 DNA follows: TGTGCCAGCAGCCTGGGACAGGGGCACGTCTATGGCTACACCTTC.

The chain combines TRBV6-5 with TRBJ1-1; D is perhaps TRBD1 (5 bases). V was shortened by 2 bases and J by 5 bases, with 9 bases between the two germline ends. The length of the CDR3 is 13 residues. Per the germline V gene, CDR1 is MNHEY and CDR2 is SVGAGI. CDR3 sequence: CASSYGGGTEAFF. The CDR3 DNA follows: TGTGCCAGCAGTTACGGGGGGGGGACTGAAGCTTTCTTT.

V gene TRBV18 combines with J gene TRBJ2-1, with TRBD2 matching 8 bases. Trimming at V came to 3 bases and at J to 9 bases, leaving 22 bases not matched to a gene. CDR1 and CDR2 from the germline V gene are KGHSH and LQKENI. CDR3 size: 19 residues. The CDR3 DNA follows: TGTGCCAGCTCACCGGGACTAGGGGAGGGCCTTGGCGATTATGGTGAGCAGTTCTTC. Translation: CASSPGLGEGLGDYGEQFF.

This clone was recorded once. The CDR3 sequence is CASSDGGLGDTQYF. CDR3 sequence (DNA): TGTGCCAGTAGTGATGGGGGCCTCGGAGATACGCAGTATTTT. The V and J genes are TRBV19 and TRBJ2-3; D may be TRBD1 (6 bases). Germline assignment: CDR1 LNHDA and CDR2 SQIVND (reference sequence). This CDR3 region has 14 residues. The ends were cut back, 5 bases at V and 5 bases at J, with 14 bases in the middle.

CDR3 coding DNA: TGTGCCAGCAGCCCTAGCGGGATGAAATCCTACGAGCAGTACTTC. Translating it yields CASSPSGMKSYEQYF. This chain uses TRBV7-9 with TRBJ2-7, with 9 bases fitting TRBD2. Germline CDR1 reads SEHNR; CDR2 reads FQNEAQ (reference sequence). Trimming took 5 bases from V and 1 from J; bases not matched to a gene: 6. This CDR3 is built from 15 residues. The full variable domain, its missing parts supplied by reference TRBV7-9 and TRBJ2-7, is DTGVSQNPRHKITKRGQNVTFRCDPISEHNRLYWYRQTLGQGPEFLTYFQNEAQLEKSRLLSDRFSAERPKGSFSTLEIQRTEQGDSAMYLCASSPSGMKSYEQYFGPGTRLTVT.